The 5 T cell receptor beta chains below come from one sample, sequenced in a study of neoadjuvant anti-PD-1 for oral cavity cancer. The data were produced by immunoSEQ multiplex PCR, yet TCRdb's version contains in-frame clones alone and is incomplete. The sample lists 40,000 to 50,000 clones, 77% occurring once. Time point defined: after neoadjuvant nivolumab, at surgical resection. Material: PBMCs, obtained after nivolumab (anti-PD-1) treatment. The receptors stem from a person aged 35 to 85 with oral cavity squamous cell carcinoma.

The rearrangement uses TRBV7-3 and TRBJ1-1; possible D gene TRBD1, 5 bases. V shed 4 bases and J shed 11 bases, with 14 bases lying between them. Looked up from germline, CDR1 is SGHTA and CDR2 is FQGTGA. The CDR3 is made up of 12 amino acids. CDR3 DNA sequence: TGTGCCAGCAGCTCCGGGTCGGGGGGTGCTTTCTTT. It codes for CASSSGSGGAFF.

V gene TRBV5-6 combines with J gene TRBJ2-1; D uncertain. Trimming took 4 bases from V and 6 from J, leaving 11 bases between them. Germline CDR1 reads SGHDT; CDR2 reads YYEEEE. The CDR3 is 13 residues long. The CDR3 loop is CASSPPGINEQFF. The DNA for the CDR3 is TGTGCCAGCAGCCCCCCGGGCATCAATGAGCAGTTCTTC.

This CDR3 is CASSLPGGLEQYF. In DNA form, the CDR3 reads TGCGCCAGCAGCTTGCCAGGGGGACTCGAGCAGTACTTC. The rearrangement links TRBV5-1 to TRBJ2-7; a possible D gene is TRBD1 (7 bases). In germline, CDR1 is SGHRS, CDR2 YFSETQ. The CDR3 has 13 amino acids. V lost 1 base and J lost 6, with 11 bases in between.

The V call is TRBV18, the J call TRBJ2-7; D possibly corresponds to TRBD1 (5 bases). The ends were cut back, 5 bases at V and 4 bases at J, with 12 bases in the middle. The germline CDR1 and CDR2 sequences are KGHSH and LQKENI. This CDR3 has 13 amino acids. This CDR3 reads CASSALDRYEQYF. The DNA of the CDR3 is TGTGCCAGCTCAGCTCTAGACAGATACGAGCAGTACTTC.

V and J are TRBV29-1 and TRBJ1-5, with a possible D match to TRBD1 (5 bases). V was trimmed by 7 bases and J by 2 bases, leaving 18 bases between them. The germline gives CDR1 SQVTM, CDR2 ANQGSEA. CDR3 length equals 15 residues. The chain's CDR3 is CSAKEGLGGNQPQHF. The DNA of the CDR3 is TGCAGCGCTAAGGAGGGGTTAGGGGGCAATCAGCCCCAGCATTTT.